The clone carrying this TCR beta chain came up many times. What it binds is not known. This sample is drawn from a study of T cells in Graves' hyperthyroidism and ophthalmopathy. Lactation, pregnancy, other autoimmune disease or uncontrolled infection excluded patients. It was at first hyperthyroidism diagnosis, before any ophthalmopathy symptoms, that the blood sample was taken. Using more than 8 ml of fresh peripheral blood, PBMCs were prepared. Overall study results and limits: Blood held most thyroid clonotypes expanded above 0.001 frequency.

From RNA transcripts, TCR beta CDR3 regions were amplified. The HTBI primer set served for first-round RT-PCR of the TCR CDR3. MiXCR, applied by TCRdb to the multiplex PCR reads, yields one record per CDR3 protein. The data contain about 580,000 distinct CDR3 sequences, approximately 13% of them singletons. V was trimmed by 3 bases and J by 0 bases, leaving 14 bases between them. The length of the CDR3 is 16 residues. The germline V gene encodes CDR1 MNHNS and CDR2 SASEGT. J is TRBJ1-1 and V is TRBV6-1; maybe TRBD1 (6 bases). This clonotype originated in a woman aged 30 to 39 with Graves' hyperthyroidism that later progressed to Graves' ophthalmopathy. Sequencing was done on a sample of blood. Written as DNA, the CDR3 is TGTGCCAGCAGTGACTCGGACAGAGTCTTGAACACTGAAGCTTTCTTT. Translated, it gives CASSDSDRVLNTEAFF.